The source of this T cell receptor (beta chain) is a study of blood T cell repertoires in COVID-19. Study as a whole: Collection of acute and convalescent COVID-19 samples took place in the United States, Italy and Spain. In each case, the material was cDNA or gDNA derived from T cells, B-cell-depleted T cells, or PBMCs.

Germline lookup yields CDR1 SGHNT and CDR2 YYREEE (reference sequence). This CDR3 has 14 residues. V was pared by 2 bases and J by 8 bases, with 6 bases of the junction left unmatched. Seattle researchers signed up patients amid active infection and tracked them longitudinally. This clone came up a few times. Under the authors' procedure: For nucleated cells, counts were estimated from reference gene primer amplification. The protocol was immunoSEQ multiplex PCR, while the TCRdb copy is restricted to in-frame clones and leaves out a portion. V and J calls and clone size are those listed in that table; D and trimming were worked out from the DNA. This sample has 150,000 to 200,000 clones, with around four fifths found just once.

The rearrangement uses TRBV5-4 and TRBJ1-2; TRBD1 matches at 10 bases. Sequenced sample: peripheral blood. This receptor was taken from a woman in her seventies with COVID-19, enrolled during active disease. In DNA form, the CDR3 reads TGTGCCAGCAGCTTTGACAGGGGGCGTCACGGCTACACCTTC. It translates to CASSFDRGRHGYTF.